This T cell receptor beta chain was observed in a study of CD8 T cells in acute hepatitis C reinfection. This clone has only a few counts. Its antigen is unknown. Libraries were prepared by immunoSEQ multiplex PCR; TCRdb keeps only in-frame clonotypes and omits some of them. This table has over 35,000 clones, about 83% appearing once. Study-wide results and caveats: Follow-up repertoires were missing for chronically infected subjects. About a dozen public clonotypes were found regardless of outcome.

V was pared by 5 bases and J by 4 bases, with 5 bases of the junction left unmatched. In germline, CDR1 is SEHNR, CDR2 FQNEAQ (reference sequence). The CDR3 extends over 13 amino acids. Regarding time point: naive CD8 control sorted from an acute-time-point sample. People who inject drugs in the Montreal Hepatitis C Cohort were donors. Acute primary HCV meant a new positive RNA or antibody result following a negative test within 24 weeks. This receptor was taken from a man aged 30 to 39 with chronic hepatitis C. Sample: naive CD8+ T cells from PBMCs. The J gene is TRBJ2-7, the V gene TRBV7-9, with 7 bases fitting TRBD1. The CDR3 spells CASSPTGMYEQYF. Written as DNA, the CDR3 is TGTGCCAGCAGCCCGACAGGGATGTACGAGCAGTACTTC.